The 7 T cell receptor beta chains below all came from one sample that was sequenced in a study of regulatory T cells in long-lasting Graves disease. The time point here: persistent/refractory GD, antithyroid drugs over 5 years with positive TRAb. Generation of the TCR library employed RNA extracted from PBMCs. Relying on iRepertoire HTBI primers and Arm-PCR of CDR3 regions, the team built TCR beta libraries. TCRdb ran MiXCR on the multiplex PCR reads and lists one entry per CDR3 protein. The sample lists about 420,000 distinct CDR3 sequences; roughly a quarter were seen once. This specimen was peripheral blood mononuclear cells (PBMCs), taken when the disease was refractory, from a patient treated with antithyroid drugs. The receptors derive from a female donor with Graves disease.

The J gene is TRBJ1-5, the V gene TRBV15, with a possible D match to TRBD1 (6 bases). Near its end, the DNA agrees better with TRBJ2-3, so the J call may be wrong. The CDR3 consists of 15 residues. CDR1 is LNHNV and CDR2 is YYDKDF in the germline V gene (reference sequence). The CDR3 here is CATSRDVVGGEAQYF. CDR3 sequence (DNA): TGTGCCACCAGCAGAGATGTCGTTGGGGGCGAAGCCCAGTATTTT.

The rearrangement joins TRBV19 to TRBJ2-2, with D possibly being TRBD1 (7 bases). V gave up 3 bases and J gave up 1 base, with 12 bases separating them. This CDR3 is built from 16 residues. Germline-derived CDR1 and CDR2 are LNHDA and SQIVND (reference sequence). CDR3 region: CASSIRRDRNTGELFF. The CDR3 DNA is TGTGCCAGTAGTATTAGGAGGGACAGGAACACCGGGGAGCTGTTTTTT.

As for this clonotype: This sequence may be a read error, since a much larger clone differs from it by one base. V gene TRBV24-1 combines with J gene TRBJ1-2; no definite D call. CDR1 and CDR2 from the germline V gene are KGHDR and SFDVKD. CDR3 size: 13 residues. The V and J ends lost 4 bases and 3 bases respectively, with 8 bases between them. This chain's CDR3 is CATSEDGDYGYTF. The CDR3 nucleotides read TGTGCCACCAGTGAGGACGGGGACTATGGCTACACCTTC.

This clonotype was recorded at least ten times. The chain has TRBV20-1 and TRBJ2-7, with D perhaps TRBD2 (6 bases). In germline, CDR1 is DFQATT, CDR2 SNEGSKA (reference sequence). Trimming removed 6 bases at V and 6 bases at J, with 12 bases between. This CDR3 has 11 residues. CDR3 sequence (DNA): TGCAGTGCGCCGGGAGTGGGCGAGCAGTACTTC. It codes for CSAPGVGEQYF.

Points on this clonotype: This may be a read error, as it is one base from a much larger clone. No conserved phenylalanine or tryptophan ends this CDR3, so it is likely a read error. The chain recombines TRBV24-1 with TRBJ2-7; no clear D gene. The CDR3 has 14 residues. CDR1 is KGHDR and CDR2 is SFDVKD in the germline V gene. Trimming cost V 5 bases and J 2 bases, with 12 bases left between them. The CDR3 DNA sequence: TGTGCCACCAGTGTAGGGCTACCTCCCTACGAGCAGTACCTC. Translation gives CATSVGLPPYEQYL.

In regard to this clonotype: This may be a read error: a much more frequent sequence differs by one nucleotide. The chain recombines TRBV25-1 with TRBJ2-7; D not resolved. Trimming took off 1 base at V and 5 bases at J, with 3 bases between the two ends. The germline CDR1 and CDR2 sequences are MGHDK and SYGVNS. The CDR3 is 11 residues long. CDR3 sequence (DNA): TGTGCCAGCAGTGAATTGAACGAGCAGTACTTC. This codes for CASSELNEQYF.

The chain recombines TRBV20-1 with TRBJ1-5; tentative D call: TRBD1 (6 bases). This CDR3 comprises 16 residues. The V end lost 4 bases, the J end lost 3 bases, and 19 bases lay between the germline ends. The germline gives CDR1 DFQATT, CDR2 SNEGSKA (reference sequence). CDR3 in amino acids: CSATGVTRRNNQPQHF. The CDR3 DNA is TGCAGTGCTACAGGGGTGACCCGGAGAAACAATCAGCCCCAGCATTTT.